The rows below give T cell receptor beta chains drawn from one sample of a study of OX40 agonist ivuxolimab in advanced cancers. Profiled with immunoSEQ multiplex PCR; TCRdb holds only in-frame clones, not every one. This table holds approximately 50,000 clones, roughly four fifths found once. The sample in question was CD4+ or CD8+ T cells sorted from blood, obtained in a trial of the OX40 agonist ivuxolimab. These receptors all come from an adult with an advanced solid tumor such as melanoma, head and neck, liver or kidney cancer. The CDR3 runs from the conserved cysteine through the conserved F or W. The order of the fields is J gene, clone size, D gene, V gene, CDR3 DNA, CDR3 protein. The D gene is left open where the match is weak. Only some rows state a clone size, as once, few, many or a class for expanded clones.

TRBJ2-5 | few | . | TRBV2 | TGTGCCGGCAGTACAGGCAGGAGTAAGACCCAGTACTTC | CAGSTGRSKTQYF
TRBJ1-1 | . | . | TRBV6-5 | TGTGCCAGCCAGGATCATCCGAACACTGAAGCTTTCTTT | CASQDHPNTEAFF
TRBJ1-5 | . | . | TRBV19 | TGTGCCACCACCATTGCCACTGGTGGCAATCAGCCCCAGCATTTT | CATTIATGGNQPQHF
TRBJ1-6 | few | TRBD1 | TRBV6-6 | TGTGCCAGCGGTCGGACAGGATATAATTCACCCCTCCACTTT | CASGRTGYNSPLHF
TRBJ1-5 | few | . | TRBV7-7 | TGTGCTAGCAGCCTCGACAGGAATCAGCCCCAGCATTTT | CASSLDRNQPQHF
TRBJ2-1 | . | TRBD2 | TRBV5-4 | TGTGCCAGCAGCCCCCCTCGAAGCGGGGGGGCCTACAATGAGCAGTTCTTC | CASSPPRSGGAYNEQFF
TRBJ1-6 | . | TRBD1 | TRBV6-5 | TGTGCCAGCAGTCAGGACAGGGACGTACGGGCCCTCCACTTT | CASSQDRDVRALHF
TRBJ2-5 | . | . | TRBV5-1 | TGCGCCAGCAGCTTGCGAGGACTCCAAGAGACCCAGTACTTC | CASSLRGLQETQYF
TRBJ2-7 | . | . | TRBV6-6 | TGTGCCAGCAGTTCCGCAACTGGTTGGGAGCAGTACTTC | CASSSATGWEQYF
TRBJ2-6 | . | . | TRBV7-8 | TGTGCCAGCAGCTTTCAGCGGCTTAGCTCTGGGGCCAACGTCCTGACTTTC | CASSFQRLSSGANVLTF
TRBJ2-2 | . | . | TRBV5-1 | TGCGCCAGCAGCTTGGATAGCGGTTACACCGGGGAGCTGTTTTTT | CASSLDSGYTGELFF
TRBJ1-6 | few | . | TRBV5-4 | TGTGCCAGCAGTGATCGACAGGCGGACAATTCACCCCTCCACTTT | CASSDRQADNSPLHF
TRBJ2-2 | . | . | TRBV6-1 | TGTGCCAGCAGTCCCGCTACAGCGACCGGGGAGCTGTTTTTT | CASSPATATGELFF
TRBJ2-1 | . | TRBD1 | TRBV30 | TGTGCCTGGGGAGGCGGACAGGGATACAATGAGCAGTTCTTC | CAWGGGQGYNEQFF
TRBJ2-2 | . | . | TRBV23-1 | TGCGCCAGCAGTCAATTCTGCTACGGGGTTAACTTTTGTGGCACCGGGGAGCTGTTTTTT | CASSQFCYGVNFCGTGELFF
TRBJ1-2 | . | . | TRBV27 | TGTGCCAGCAGTTTCAGGGGCGGGGAGGATGGCTACACCTTC | CASSFRGGEDGYTF
TRBJ2-1 | . | . | TRBV7-6 | TGTGCCAGCAGCCCTCGGATGGGGAGCTCCTACAATGAGCAGTTCTTC | CASSPRMGSSYNEQFF
TRBJ2-1 | . | . | TRBV9 | TGTGCCAGCAGCAAGGGGGGGCTGGCCTACAATGAGCAGTTCTTC | CASSKGGLAYNEQFF
TRBJ2-7 | . | . | TRBV18 | TGTGCCAGCTCACCATTGGGGGGGGGCCAGGACGAGCAGTACTTC | CASSPLGGGQDEQYF
TRBJ2-2 | . | TRBD2 | TRBV7-3 | TGTGCCAGCAGCCGGACTAGTTCGTCCACCGGGGAGCTGTTTTTT | CASSRTSSSTGELFF
TRBJ1-2 | . | TRBD1 | TRBV7-2 | TGTGCCAGCAGCAGGGGACAGGGGGCTTCGGGTGGCTACACCTTC | CASSRGQGASGGYTF
TRBJ2-7 | once | . | TRBV6-1 | TGTGCCAGCAGTGAAACCCCCCCGACAGTGTACGAGCAGTACTTC | CASSETPPTVYEQYF
TRBJ1-3 | . | . | TRBV7-2 | TGTGCCAGCAGCCCTCACAGGAGTGCTGGAAACACCATATATTTT | CASSPHRSAGNTIYF
TRBJ2-6 | . | . | TRBV11-3 | TGTGCCAGCAGCTTACGGTTAGGGTCTGGGGCCAACGTCCTGACTTTC | CASSLRLGSGANVLTF
TRBJ1-5 | . | . | TRBV4-3 | TGCGCCAGCAGCCAGGACTCGGACCACCCGACGGCCCAGCATTTT | CASSQDSDHPTAQHF
TRBJ2-5 | . | TRBD2 | TRBV5-4 | TGTGCCAGCAGCCCGAGGACTAGCCAAGAGACCCAGTACTTC | CASSPRTSQETQYF
TRBJ1-4 | . | . | TRBV19 | TGTGCCAGTACTCTGTGGGGGACGGAAAAACTGTTTTTT | CASTLWGTEKLFF
TRBJ1-1 | . | . | TRBV19 | TGTGCCAGTATGAGCAACACCGGGGCAGGGATTGTTAGGGGCACTGAAGCTTTCTTT | CASMSNTGAGIVRGTEAFF
TRBJ2-2 | . | TRBD1 | TRBV19 | TGTGCCAGTGAGGGGACAGTGAACACCGGGGAGCTGTTTTTT | CASEGTVNTGELFF
TRBJ2-1 | once | . | TRBV7-6 | TGTGCCAGCAGCTTAAACGGGGGCCTCTCCTACAATGAGCAGTTCTTC | CASSLNGGLSYNEQFF
TRBJ1-3 | . | TRBD1 | TRBV7-2 | TGTGCCAGCAGCCTCCGGACAGGGCAGGGAAACACCATATATTTT | CASSLRTGQGNTIYF
TRBJ2-3 | . | . | TRBV25-1 | TGTGCCAGCAGTGAATCTCGCGGGGAACGGGCAGATACGCAGTATTTT | CASSESRGERADTQYF
TRBJ1-1 | . | . | TRBV11-2 | TGTGCCAGCAGCTTAAAGAGAAACACTGAAGCTTTCTTT | CASSLKRNTEAFF
TRBJ2-1 | once | TRBD1 | TRBV6-6 | TGTGCCTCCCTGTGGCAGGGGGCTCCCAATGAGCAGTTCTTC | CASLWQGAPNEQFF
TRBJ2-1 | . | . | TRBV20-1 | TGCAGTGCTAGTACAGGTCCTGGGCAGTTCTTC | CSASTGPGQFF
TRBJ2-1 | . | TRBD1 | TRBV5-5 | TGTGCCAGCAGTTCCTCCGGGACAGGGGTAAATGAGCAGTTCTTC | CASSSSGTGVNEQFF
TRBJ2-3 | . | TRBD2 | TRBV28 | TGTGCCAGCAGAACTAGCGGGGCCCTAGATACGCAGTATTTT | CASRTSGALDTQYF
TRBJ2-3 | . | . | TRBV4-1 | TGCGCCAGCAGCCAAGAGTACACAGATACGCAGTATTTT | CASSQEYTDTQYF
TRBJ1-1 | . | . | TRBV28 | TGTGCCAGCCTTCGGGGAGGGTCGTACACTGAAGCTTTCTTT | CASLRGGSYTEAFF
TRBJ2-1 | . | TRBD1 | TRBV5-4 | TGTGCCAGCAGCTCGGACAGGCTCACCTACAATGAGCAGTTCTTC | CASSSDRLTYNEQFF
TRBJ1-1 | . | TRBD1 | TRBV18 | TGTGCCAGCTCACCACCGGGACAGTACACTGAAGCTTTCTTT | CASSPPGQYTEAFF
TRBJ1-3 | . | TRBD1 | TRBV6-5 | TGTGCCAGCAGTTACGGGACAGGGGGAGGAAACACCATATATTTT | CASSYGTGGGNTIYF
TRBJ1-1 | . | . | TRBV19 | TGTGCCAGTAGAAAGGGGGGGACTGAAGCTTTCTTT | CASRKGGTEAFF
TRBJ2-5 | . | . | TRBV19 | TGTGCCAGTAGTGAAGGACACGAACAAGAGACCCAGTACTTC | CASSEGHEQETQYF
TRBJ1-1 | . | . | TRBV7-2 | TGTGCCAGCAGCTTAGATGTGACAGATGGTAACCTAGCTTTCTTT | CASSLDVTDGNLAFF
TRBJ1-2 | . | TRBD1 | TRBV25-1 | TGTGCCAGCAGTGCTGGGACAGGGGGGAATAAGGACTATGGCTACACCTTC | CASSAGTGGNKDYGYTF
TRBJ1-1 | . | . | TRBV5-5 | TGTGCCAGCAGCTTGGCAGGGGACACTGAAGCTTTCTTT | CASSLAGDTEAFF
TRBJ1-2 | . | TRBD1 | TRBV4-1 | TGCGCCAGCAGCCAATTTGGCGGTGCTACAGGGGGTTATGGCTACACCTTC | CASSQFGGATGGYGYTF
TRBJ2-1 | . | TRBD2 | TRBV7-3 | TGTGCCAGCAGCTTAACCGGGGAGGGGCAAACGAATGAGCAGTTCTTC | CASSLTGEGQTNEQFF
TRBJ1-2 | . | . | TRBV7-2 | TGTGCCAGCAGCAAAGCGGAAGGGAACTTTGGCTACACCTTC | CASSKAEGNFGYTF
TRBJ2-3 | . | . | TRBV28 | TGTGCCAGCAGGGTGGGAGGGGGGAGCACAGATACGCAGTATTTT | CASRVGGGSTDTQYF
TRBJ1-5 | once | . | TRBV19 | TGTGCCAGTAGCATACAGGGATTTACCCAGCATTTT | CASSIQGFTQHF
TRBJ1-2 | . | . | TRBV6-5 | TGTGCCAGCAGTTACTCCGCCCCTCTTGGGTTCTCAATAACCTTC | CASSYSAPLGFSITF